This T cell receptor beta chain was profiled in a study of cytomegalovirus exposure and HLA in healthy donors. Vbeta (60) and Jbeta (13) primers were used in the PCR. TCRdb's table, derived via immunoSEQ multiplex PCR, lists solely in-frame clones and lacks some. The sample yields hundreds of thousands of clones, roughly four fifths seen once. The CDR3 is made up of 9 amino acids. V lost 9 bases to trimming and J lost 6 bases, with 6 bases between them. As concerns this clone: What it binds is unknown.

Overall study results and limits: Many donors carried some public TCRs, although rarity characterized most TCR sequences.

J is TRBJ2-7 and V is TRBV23-1; D perhaps matches TRBD2 (5 bases). TRBV23-1 is an ORF for which the function is uncertain. The source material was PBMCs. The source of this sequence is a girl aged 2 to 10 in good health and CMV-seronegative. CDR3 DNA sequence: TGCGCCAGGGGGAGCGAGCAGTACTTC. This encodes CARGSEQYF.